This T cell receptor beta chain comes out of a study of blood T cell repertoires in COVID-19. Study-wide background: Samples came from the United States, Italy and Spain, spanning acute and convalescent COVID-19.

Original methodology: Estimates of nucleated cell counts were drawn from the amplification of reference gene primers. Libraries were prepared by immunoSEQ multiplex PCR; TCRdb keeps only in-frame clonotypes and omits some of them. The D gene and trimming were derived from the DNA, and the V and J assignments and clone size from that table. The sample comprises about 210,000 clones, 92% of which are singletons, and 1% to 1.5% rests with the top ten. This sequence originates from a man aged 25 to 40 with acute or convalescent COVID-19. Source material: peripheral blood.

The DNA of the CDR3 is TGTGCCAGCAGTTTCACCCAGATTAGCACAGATACGCAGTATTTT. This sequence encodes CASSFTQISTDTQYF. The V gene is TRBV28, the J gene TRBJ2-3; D is undetermined. Germline CDR1 reads MDHEN; CDR2 reads SYDVKM. The CDR3 is 15 residues long. V lost 3 bases and J 0 bases, leaving 10 bases between the germline ends.